The 20 T cell receptor beta chains below were found in one sample sequenced in a study of PD-1 blockade in classical Hodgkin lymphoma. Time point meaning: cycle 4 day 1 (C4D1), after less than 7 weeks of nivolumab. No patient escaped relapse after autologous stem cell transplantation, and brentuximab vedotin exposure varied. Applied to thawed PBMCs, magnetic negative selection was the method used to isolate CD8+ T cells. Libraries were prepared by immunoSEQ multiplex PCR; TCRdb keeps only in-frame clonotypes and omits some of them. Of approximately 5,000 clones in the sample, around 65% were seen once. Here the sequenced sample was CD8+ T cells from blood, taken before the fourth cycle of nivolumab. The origin of the receptors is a human donor with classical Hodgkin lymphoma.

CDR3 nucleotides: TGCAGCGTTATACTAGCGGCCAGCTCCTACGAGCAGTACTTC. Residues: CSVILAASSYEQYF. The V and J genes are TRBV29-1 and TRBJ2-5; the match to TRBD2 covers 8 bases. The last part of the DNA fits TRBJ2-7 better; the J call may be wrong. Looked up from germline, CDR1 is SQVTM and CDR2 is ANQGSEA. This CDR3 spans 14 amino acids.

V gene TRBV5-5 combines with J gene TRBJ2-1; perhaps TRBD1 as D (6 bases). Germline CDR1 and CDR2: SGHKS and YYEKEE (reference sequence). This CDR3 is 15 amino acids long. Between the trimmed V and J ends, which lost 4 bases and 6 bases, there was a span of 17 bases. The CDR3, as DNA: TGTGCCAGCAGCGGCCTAGGGCAGGGGAGCAATGAGCAGTTCTTC. It codes for CASSGLGQGSNEQFF. The complete variable domain, with remaining parts taken from reference TRBV5-5 and TRBJ2-1, reads DAGVTQSPTHLIKTRGQQVTLRCSPISGHKSVSWYQQVLGQGPQFIFQYYEKEERGRGNFPDRFSARQFPNYSSELNVNALLLGDSALYLCASSGLGQGSNEQFFGPGTRLTVL.

J is TRBJ1-5 and V is TRBV28, with unresolved D. The CDR3 covers 16 residues. Trimming removed 6 bases at V and 0 bases at J, with 15 bases between. Looked up from germline, CDR1 is MDHEN and CDR2 is SYDVKM. The CDR3: CASSPPTRYSNQPQHF. The CDR3, as DNA: TGTGCCAGCAGCCCACCCACACGATATAGCAATCAGCCCCAGCATTTT.

The gene calls are TRBV19 and TRBJ2-1; 10 nucleotides match TRBD1. The CDR3 length is 13 residues. Germline lookup yields CDR1 LNHDA and CDR2 SQIVND (reference sequence). With 8 bases clipped from V and 6 bases from J, the junction kept 4 bases outside the gene matches. The CDR3 reads CASSTGGLNEQFF. The CDR3 nucleotides are TGTGCCAGTTCGACAGGGGGCCTCAATGAGCAGTTCTTC.

This sequence joins TRBV7-6 and TRBJ2-7, with TRBD1 matching over 8 bases. CDR3 size: 14 residues. V dropped 5 bases and J dropped 3; count of bases not matched to a gene: 6. CDR1 and CDR2 (germline): SGHVS, FNYEAQ. For the CDR3, the DNA is TGTGCCAGCAGCCCGTCAGGACAGGGCTACGAGCAGTACTTC. Its translation is CASSPSGQGYEQYF.

The sample holds a few counts of this clone. The rearrangement joins TRBV7-9 to TRBJ1-2; 10 bases line up with TRBD1. The CDR3 loop spans 14 amino acids. Germline V lookup: CDR1 SEHNR, CDR2 FQNEAQ (reference sequence). After removal of 6 bases from V and 6 bases from J, the junction contained 7 bases not matched to a gene. The chain's CDR3 is CASSHGQGVDGYTF. The DNA of the CDR3 is TGTGCCAGCAGTCATGGACAGGGGGTAGATGGCTACACCTTC.

The CDR3 bases are TGTGCCAGCATAGCAGCGGGAGCCTACAATGAGCAGTTCTTC. This sequence encodes CASIAAGAYNEQFF. V and J are TRBV27 and TRBJ2-1; 8 nucleotides match TRBD2. The trim removed 7 bases at V and 2 bases at J, leaving 4 bases unmatched. This CDR3 has 14 amino acids. Germline loops: CDR1 MNHEY, CDR2 SMNVEV (reference sequence).

This clone was detected only once. This chain links TRBV7-8 with TRBJ2-3; D call uncertain. Germline CDR1 and CDR2: SGHVS and FQNEAQ. The CDR3 extends over 15 amino acids. With 5 bases removed from V and 2 bases from J, the gap between germline ends came to 14 bases. This CDR3 reads CASSPSRGLTDTQYF. The DNA for the CDR3 is TGTGCCAGCAGCCCGTCCCGCGGTCTCACAGATACGCAGTATTTT. Looking up the rest from reference TRBV7-8 and TRBJ2-3 gives the full variable domain: GAGVSQSPRYKVAKRGQDVALRCDPISGHVSLFWYQQALGQGPEFLTYFQNEAQLDKSGLPSDRFFAERPEGSVSTLKIQRTQQEDSAVYLCASSPSRGLTDTQYFGPGTRLTVL.

The V and J genes are TRBV7-7 and TRBJ2-3, with D possibly matching TRBD1 (5 bases). There are 16 residues in the CDR3. Germline V CDR1 and CDR2: SSHAT, FNYEAQ (reference sequence). Trimming took 5 bases from V and 4 from J, leaving 19 bases between them. CDR3 residues: CASSPLDKPGADTQYF. CDR3 nucleotides: TGTGCCAGCAGCCCTTTGGACAAACCCGGCGCAGATACGCAGTATTTT.

This clone has just one count. V usage is TRBV11-2 and J usage is TRBJ1-2, with 7 bases lining up with TRBD1. CDR3 length equals 14 residues. V shed 3 bases, J shed 4 bases, and the junction held 5 bases outside the gene matches. Germline-derived CDR1 and CDR2 are SGHAT and FQNNGV. The CDR3 reads CASSFPGTVYGYTF. Here the CDR3 DNA reads TGTGCCAGCAGCTTTCCCGGGACAGTCTATGGCTACACCTTC.

The chain combines TRBV19 with TRBJ2-7, with D possibly matching TRBD2 (6 bases). V was shortened by 3 bases and J by 5 bases, with 14 bases between the two germline ends. The CDR3 sequence is 14 residues long. Germline V gene sequence: CDR1 LNHDA, CDR2 SQIVND (reference sequence). This CDR3 is CASSIAGTGDEQYF. CDR3 bases: TGTGCCAGTAGTATCGCGGGGACGGGCGACGAGCAGTACTTC.

This clone was seen a handful of times. The rearrangement links TRBV28 to TRBJ2-1; TRBD2 aligns across 13 bases. There are 21 residues in the CDR3. Germline V gives CDR1 MDHEN, CDR2 SYDVKM. Trimming took 2 bases from V and 0 from J; bases not matched to a gene: 13. The CDR3, as DNA: TGTGCCAGCAGTTTAAGAATGGGACTAGCGGGGTCACAGAGCTCCTACAATGAGCAGTTCTTC. As protein: CASSLRMGLAGSQSSYNEQFF.

The gene calls are TRBV29-1 and TRBJ2-5, with TRBD2 identical over 14 bases. CDR3 length: 15 amino acids. Per the germline V gene, CDR1 is SQVTM and CDR2 is ANQGSEA. V shed 2 bases and J 7 bases; nucleotides not matched to a gene: 6. CDR3 region: CSVELRLAGGGTQYF. CDR3 nucleotide sequence: TGCAGCGTTGAACTACGACTAGCGGGAGGGGGGACCCAGTACTTC.

CDR3 sequence reads: CASSEDKWGENEQYF. In nucleotides, the CDR3 is TGTGCCAGCAGTGAAGATAAGTGGGGGGAGAACGAGCAGTACTTC. The genes are TRBV6-1 and TRBJ2-7; TRBD2 is a possible D gene (6 bases). The CDR3 is 15 amino acids. V was clipped by 1 base and J by 5 bases, with 15 bases between them. Germline values: CDR1 MNHNS, CDR2 SASEGT.

V and J are TRBV11-2 and TRBJ2-5; D remains ambiguous. Germline assignment: CDR1 SGHAT and CDR2 FQNNGV. This CDR3 is 13 amino acids long. V was trimmed by 5 bases and J by 7 bases, leaving 14 bases between them. In DNA, the CDR3 is TGTGCCAGCAGCGCTACGGGCCCCGGGACCCAGTACTTC. It yields the protein CASSATGPGTQYF.

This clone is medium-sized by share. The chain carries TRBV5-1 and TRBJ1-1; D is uncertain. V was cut by 2 bases and J by 4 bases, with 18 bases left in between. The CDR3 runs 16 residues. Germline V CDR1 and CDR2: SGHRS, YFSETQ. The CDR3 protein is CASSFHGYGEGTEAFF. CDR3 DNA sequence: TGCGCCAGCAGCTTCCACGGCTATGGTGAGGGCACTGAAGCTTTCTTT.

This chain connects TRBV5-1 to TRBJ2-1; D may correspond to TRBD1 or TRBD2 (5 bases each). The CDR3 loop spans 12 amino acids. V was cut by 1 base and J by 9 bases, with 8 bases left in between. Germline assignment: CDR1 SGHRS and CDR2 YFSETQ. The CDR3 sequence is CASSLWDGEQFF. CDR3 nucleotides: TGCGCCAGCAGCTTGTGGGACGGTGAGCAGTTCTTC.

The CDR3 bases are TGCGCCACCTCAGGGGGTGGCTACAATGAGCAGTTCTTC. Its translation is CATSGGGYNEQFF. The rearrangement links TRBV5-1 to TRBJ2-1, with 7 bases lining up with TRBD1. Germline CDR1 is SGHRS and CDR2 is YFSETQ. V lost 9 bases and J lost 3; bases outside the gene matches: 6. The CDR3 runs 13 residues. Looking up the rest from reference TRBV5-1 and TRBJ2-1 gives the full variable domain: KAGVTQTPRYLIKTRGQQVTLSCSPISGHRSVSWYQQTPGQGLQFLFEYFSETQRNKGNFPGRFSGRQFSNSRSEMNVSTLELGDSALYLCATSGGGYNEQFFGPGTRLTVL.

The chain combines TRBV2 with TRBJ2-1; D may correspond to TRBD1 or TRBD2 (6 bases each). The CDR3 totals 16 residues. V gave up 11 bases and J gave up 3 bases, with 23 bases separating them. Germline CDR1 reads SNHLY; CDR2 reads FYNNEI. The CDR3, as DNA: TGTGCCTCCCGGGAGTTTGGGGGCATTGACTACAATGAGCAGTTCTTC. This gives the protein CASREFGGIDYNEQFF.

The rearrangement links TRBV5-4 to TRBJ2-4; D ambiguous. The germline V and J ends were trimmed by 1 base and 0 bases, with 8 bases remaining between them. Germline V gene sequence: CDR1 SGHNT, CDR2 YYREEE (reference sequence). The CDR3 length is 15 residues. The CDR3 loop reads CASSLSGPAKNIQYF. The CDR3 nucleotides read TGTGCCAGCAGCTTGTCCGGACCAGCCAAAAACATTCAGTACTTC. Full variable domain (rest looked up from reference TRBV5-4 and TRBJ2-4): ETGVTQSPTHLIKTRGQQVTLRCSSQSGHNTVSWYQQALGQGPQFIFQYYREEENGRGNFPPRFSGLQFPNYSSELNVNALELDDSALYLCASSLSGPAKNIQYFGAGTRLSVL.